These 9 T cell receptor beta chains were all obtained from the same sample, sequenced in a study of T-cell reconstitution after alpha-beta-depleted transplantation in children. A library of TCRbeta sequences, prepared with unique molecular identifiers, was generated. MiXCR, applied by TCRdb to the PCR reads, yields one record per CDR3 protein. The sample consists of 780,000 or so distinct CDR3 sequences, approximately 15% of them appearing once. This sample comprised PBMCs, mostly from graft donor cells, obtained 360 days after TCRalphabeta/CD19-depleted stem cell transplant. The receptors derive from a male patient aged 5 to 17 who had a stem cell transplant for acute lymphoblastic leukemia, so the T cells may come from the graft donor.

V is TRBV29-1 and J is TRBJ1-2, with 8 bases lining up with TRBD1. CDR1 is SQVTM, CDR2 ANQGSEA, per germline. This CDR3 is built from 12 residues. V dropped 4 bases and J dropped 8; count of bases not matched to a gene: 6. CDR3 DNA sequence: TGCAGCGTTGCTGGACAGGGCCGAGGCTACACCTTC. The encoded protein is CSVAGQGRGYTF.

This clonotype came up a few times. The J gene is TRBJ1-2, the V gene TRBV29-1; weak D call: TRBD1 (5 bases). Trimming stripped 6 bases from V and 8 bases from J, with 13 bases between. In germline, CDR1 is SQVTM, CDR2 ANQGSEA. The CDR3 is made up of 11 amino acids. The CDR3, as DNA: TGCAGCGTAATCGATAGGGGAGGCTACACCTTC. It codes for CSVIDRGGYTF.

Of note for this clonotype: One end of the junction does not line up with germline, which may come from a read error. The CDR3: CASSLGQGANYGYTF. The CDR3 region has the DNA TGTGCCAGCAGTTTAGGACAGGGGGCTAACTATGGCTACACCTTC. The rearrangement uses TRBV5-1 and TRBJ1-2, with TRBD1 matching over 10 bases. The CDR3 totals 15 residues. CDR1 is SGHRS, CDR2 YFSETQ, per germline.

The chain employs TRBV6-6 and TRBJ2-4, with D unresolved. Germline V gives CDR1 MNHNY, CDR2 SVGAGI (reference sequence). The length of the CDR3 is 12 residues. Between the trimmed V and J ends, which lost 6 bases and 1 base, there was a span of 4 bases. In nucleotides, the CDR3 is TGTGCCAGCAGATGGGCCAAAAACATTCAGTACTTC. As protein: CASRWAKNIQYF.

This clonotype came up a few times. The chain is built from TRBV12-3 or TRBV12-4 and TRBJ2-7; TRBD1 aligns across 7 bases. J gave up 7 bases and V 3 bases, and 9 bases lay outside the gene matches. The CDR3 sequence is 14 residues long. The CDR3 DNA sequence: TGTGCCAGCAGTTTGGTAGGGGGCTCGGGGGAGCAGTACTTC. Amino acid sequence: CASSLVGGSGEQYF.

This clonotype was found many times. V and J are TRBV29-1 and TRBJ2-3; 11 nucleotides agree with TRBD1. CDR3 length equals 14 residues. Germline trimming cut 6 bases from V and 0 bases from J; bases unmatched to any gene: 2. Germline assignment: CDR1 SQVTM and CDR2 ANQGSEA. CDR3 amino acids: CSVGQGASTDTQYF. DNA for the CDR3: TGCAGCGTCGGACAGGGGGCAAGCACAGATACGCAGTATTTT.

The chain is built from TRBV5-1 and TRBJ1-4, with 10 bases that match TRBD1. The CDR3 sequence is 15 residues long. In germline, CDR1 is SGHRS, CDR2 YFSETQ. Trimming removed 2 bases from V and 6 bases from J; junction bases left unmatched: 4. CDR3: CASSFPGTGDEKLFF. The CDR3 DNA sequence: TGCGCCAGCAGCTTCCCCGGGACAGGGGATGAAAAACTGTTTTTT.

This clonotype was seen a handful of times. The V gene is TRBV28, the J gene TRBJ2-7; maybe TRBD2 (6 bases). The ends were cut back, 6 bases at V and 2 bases at J, with 17 bases in the middle. This CDR3 has 15 residues. Looked up from germline, CDR1 is MDHEN and CDR2 is SYDVKM. The CDR3 bases are TGTGCCAGCAGGGGTGGGGGGATATTAACCTACGAGCAGTACTTC. Its protein product is CASRGGGILTYEQYF.

On this clonotype itself: This may be a read error, as it is one base from a much larger clone. The chain is built from TRBV5-1 and TRBJ1-1; 7 bases are a match to TRBD1. CDR3 length: 14 amino acids. The germline CDR1 and CDR2 sequences are SGHRS and YFSETQ. Written as DNA, the CDR3 is TGCGCCAGCAGCCTGGGACAGACGAACACTGAAGTTTTCTTT. Translation: CASSLGQTNTEVFF.